This T cell receptor (beta chain) is drawn from a study of control samples from healthy donors and cancer patients. Assay: immunoSEQ multiplex PCR; the TCRdb copy retains only in-frame clones and omits some. The data show around 120,000 clones, approximately 88% seen once. Germline CDR1 SGHDT, CDR2 YYEEEE. This CDR3 spans 15 amino acids. Trimming stripped 6 bases from V and 0 bases from J, with 15 bases between. This clone was recorded once. The sample was blood. The J gene is TRBJ1-2, the V gene TRBV5-6; no clear D gene. This sequence originates from a middle-aged man in good health. The CDR3 coding sequence is TGTGCCAGCAACAAAATGGACGGAGCTAACTATGGCTACACCTTC. Translated: CASNKMDGANYGYTF.